These 24 T cell receptor beta chains were all obtained from the same sample, sequenced in a study of T cells expressing NK-cell markers. TCRdb derives one entry per CDR3 protein from the 5' RACE reads, leaving out DNA. The table lists some 440,000 distinct CDR3 sequences, with approximately 1.5% in the top ten. Sequencing was done on a sample of blood T cells: a sorted CD56 or NKG2C T cell subset, CD4+ or CD8+ T cells, or bulk PBMC T cells (not recorded which). These receptors came from a woman between 45 and 60 years old in good health.

V gene TRBV5-5 combines with J gene TRBJ2-1. In germline, CDR1 is SGHKS, CDR2 YYEKEE (reference sequence). The CDR3 runs 13 residues. The CDR3 sequence is CASSLEGWDEQFF.

The chain employs TRBV10-3 and TRBJ2-1; TCRdb's D call, TRBD1, is unchecked because there is no DNA. This CDR3 region has 14 residues. Germline loops: CDR1 ENHRY, CDR2 SYGVKD. The CDR3 here is CAITLTLAPNEQFF.

The rearrangement links TRBV11-3 to TRBJ2-1; TCRdb's assignment of TRBD1 cannot be checked, as there is no DNA. The CDR3 consists of 14 residues. Germline CDR1 is SGHNT and CDR2 is YENEEA. This CDR3 is CASSLGGAGIEQFF. The full variable domain, in which reference TRBV11-3 and TRBJ2-1 provide the parts outside the CDR3, is EAGVVQSPRYKIIEKKQPVAFWCNPISGHNTLYWYLQNLGQGPELLIRYENEEAVDDSQLPKDRFSAERLKGVDSTLKIQPAELGDSAVYLCASSLGGAGIEQFFGPGTRLTVL.

This chain links TRBV30 with TRBJ2-1; as DNA is missing, the TRBD2 call by TCRdb cannot be tested. Germline assignment: CDR1 GTSNPN and CDR2 SVGIG (reference sequence). The CDR3 is made up of 12 amino acids. The CDR3: CACLAGAHEQFF.

This chain links TRBV10-3 with TRBJ2-5; TCRdb's D call of TRBD1 is untestable without DNA. The CDR3 loop spans 13 amino acids. Germline-derived CDR1 and CDR2 are ENHRY and SYGVKD. The CDR3 spells CAISERGTETQYF.

The V gene is TRBV7-9, the J gene TRBJ1-1; the D call from TCRdb, TRBD1, cannot be confirmed without DNA. The CDR3 runs 15 residues. Germline V gene sequence: CDR1 SEHNR, CDR2 FQNEAQ (reference sequence). CDR3 loop: CASSHPGTRSGEAFF. The full variable domain, rest sourced from reference TRBV7-9 and TRBJ1-1, is DTGVSQNPRHKITKRGQNVTFRCDPISEHNRLYWYRQTLGQGPEFLTYFQNEAQLEKSRLLSDRFSAERPKGSFSTLEIQRTEQGDSAMYLCASSHPGTRSGEAFFGQGTRLTVV.

This chain links TRBV11-2 with TRBJ2-1; lacking DNA, the TRBD2 call made by TCRdb goes unchecked. Germline V gene data show CDR1 as SGHAT and CDR2 as FQNNGV. This CDR3 comprises 16 residues. The CDR3 sequence: CASSLGPPSGHNEQFF.

The CDR3 sequence is CSAREGTGMVETQYF. The V gene is TRBV20-1, the J gene TRBJ2-5; as DNA is missing, the TRBD1 call by TCRdb cannot be tested. This CDR3 has 15 amino acids. Germline lookup yields CDR1 DFQATT and CDR2 SNEGSKA (reference sequence).

V and J are TRBV4-1 and TRBJ2-1; TCRdb selects TRBD1, and the lack of DNA leaves this call unchecked. Germline loops: CDR1 MGHRA, CDR2 YSYEKL. The CDR3 extends over 15 amino acids. CDR3 sequence: CASRDRDRARVEQFF.

The chain joins TRBV15 to TRBJ2-3; TCRdb returns TRBD1, unconfirmable since there is no DNA. Germline lookup yields CDR1 LNHNV and CDR2 YYDKDF (reference sequence). The CDR3 is 15 amino acids. The CDR3 protein is CATSRGRGSTDTQYF. Full variable domain (rest looked up from reference TRBV15 and TRBJ2-3): DAMVIQNPRYQVTQFGKPVTLSCSQTLNHNVMYWYQQKSSQAPKLLFHYYDKDFNNEADTPDNFQSRRPNTSFCFLDIRSPGLGDTAMYLCATSRGRGSTDTQYFGPGTRLTVL.

The rearrangement uses TRBV15 and TRBJ2-4; the TCRdb D gene call, TRBD1, has no DNA to confirm it. The germline gives CDR1 LNHNV, CDR2 YYDKDF (reference sequence). The CDR3 has 15 amino acids. Here the CDR3 reads CATRNRGEAKNIQYF.

The genes are TRBV6-6 and TRBJ2-1; TCRdb's D gene call, TRBD2, goes unchecked for lack of DNA. This CDR3 region has 15 residues. Germline loops: CDR1 MNHNY, CDR2 SVGAGI (reference sequence). CDR3 in amino acids: CASRESGSEGNEQFF.

The chain uses TRBV6-6 and TRBJ2-7; the D gene TCRdb calls, TRBD2, cannot be checked with no DNA. Germline CDR1 is MNHNY and CDR2 is SVGAGI (reference sequence). The CDR3 has 14 amino acids. The chain's CDR3 is CASSLALADYEQYF.

This CDR3 is CASSVGDTDTQYF. V and J are TRBV10-2 and TRBJ2-3. The germline V gene encodes CDR1 WSHSY and CDR2 SAAADI. This CDR3 contains 13 residues.

The chain uses TRBV20-1 and TRBJ2-3; the D gene TCRdb calls, TRBD2, cannot be checked with no DNA. The CDR3 is 17 residues long. Germline CDR1 reads DFQATT; CDR2 reads SNEGSKA (reference sequence). CDR3 sequence reads: CSARGPSGRASRDTQYF.

The rearrangement uses TRBV5-1 and TRBJ2-7; no DNA is available, so the TRBD1 call from TCRdb remains unchecked. This CDR3 contains 14 residues. CDR1 is SGHRS and CDR2 is YFSETQ in the germline V gene. This CDR3 is CASCLTDGNYEQYF. Using reference TRBV5-1 and TRBJ2-7 for the parts outside the CDR3, the full variable domain is KAGVTQTPRYLIKTRGQQVTLSCSPISGHRSVSWYQQTPGQGLQFLFEYFSETQRNKGNFPGRFSGRQFSNSRSEMNVSTLELGDSALYLCASCLTDGNYEQYFGPGTRLTVT.

This chain uses TRBV20-1 with TRBJ2-7; TCRdb's D call of TRBD1 is untestable without DNA. CDR1 is DFQATT and CDR2 is SNEGSKA in the germline V gene (reference sequence). The CDR3 has 13 amino acids. The CDR3 sequence: CSGRWTGGNEQYF.

V and J are TRBV3-1 and TRBJ2-1. CDR3 size: 12 residues. Germline values: CDR1 LGHDT, CDR2 YNNKEL (reference sequence). The CDR3 here is CASSRRIHEQFF.

This sequence joins TRBV5-1 and TRBJ2-5; checking the TCRdb D call of TRBD2 is not possible without DNA. CDR3 size: 17 residues. Germline lookup yields CDR1 SGHRS and CDR2 YFSETQ. CDR3 protein: CASSYSGTSGSRETQYF. Based on the CDR3 plus reference TRBV5-1 and TRBJ2-5, the full variable domain is KAGVTQTPRYLIKTRGQQVTLSCSPISGHRSVSWYQQTPGQGLQFLFEYFSETQRNKGNFPGRFSGRQFSNSRSEMNVSTLELGDSALYLCASSYSGTSGSRETQYFGPGTRLLVL.

The chain recombines TRBV7-2 with TRBJ2-5; TCRdb designates TRBD1, a call that cannot be tested without DNA. The CDR3 covers 14 residues. Germline CDR1 and CDR2: SGHTA and FQGNSA. CDR3 region: CASSLYTGLETQYF.

J is TRBJ1-4 and V is TRBV12-3 or TRBV12-4; the TCRdb D gene call, TRBD1, has no DNA to confirm it. The CDR3 is 16 amino acids. This chain's CDR3 is CASSLGVPGPNEKLFF.

The chain recombines TRBV2 with TRBJ2-1; TCRdb selects TRBD2, and the lack of DNA leaves this call unchecked. The CDR3 totals 13 residues. Germline CDR1 reads SNHLY; CDR2 reads FYNNEI. The CDR3 loop is CASSGGTSGSQFF. The full variable domain, completed using reference TRBV2 and TRBJ2-1, is EPEVTQTPSHQVTQMGQEVILRCVPISNHLYFYWYRQILGQKVEFLVSFYNNEISEKSEIFDDQFSVERPDGSNFTLKIRSTKLEDSAMYFCASSGGTSGSQFFGPGTRLTVL.

The chain is built from TRBV7-7 and TRBJ2-7; TCRdb calls TRBD1, which cannot be checked without DNA. The CDR3 spans 13 residues. Germline V gene data show CDR1 as SSHAT and CDR2 as FNYEAQ (reference sequence). The CDR3 loop is CASSPPGSYEQYF.

This chain joins TRBV27 and TRBJ1-5; TCRdb designates TRBD1, a call that cannot be tested without DNA. The CDR3 loop spans 15 amino acids. Per germline, CDR1 MNHEY and CDR2 SMNVEV (reference sequence). The CDR3 spells CASRALGASNQPQHF.